One and the same sample provided the 3 T cell receptor beta chains below, sequenced in a study of Graves' ophthalmopathy and Graves' hyperthyroidism. Amplification of the TCR beta CDR3 regions used RNA transcripts (as template). Amplification began with first-round RT-PCR using HTBI primers, then second-round multiplex PCR was performed. TCRdb fed the multiplex PCR reads into MiXCR, producing one record per CDR3 protein. Here the sample spans hundreds of thousands of distinct CDR3 sequences, about 24% being singletons. Sequencing was carried out using peripheral blood. Source of these receptors: a woman under 30 with stable Graves' hyperthyroidism. Some clones in this sample may be carry-over from other donors' samples.

The table lists this clonotype with many counts. The chain employs TRBV14 and TRBJ2-7; TRBD1 agrees at 7 bases. V was pared by 6 bases and J by 0 bases, with 11 bases of the junction left unmatched. The CDR3 loop spans 16 amino acids. The germline V gene encodes CDR1 SGHDN and CDR2 FVKESK. The CDR3 loop is CASRQTGTEPSYEQYF. CDR3 coding DNA: TGTGCCAGCAGACAAACCGGGACAGAACCCTCCTACGAGCAGTACTTC.

The chain links TRBV5-1 to TRBJ1-3, with 7 bases matching TRBD1. Germline CDR1 and CDR2: SGHRS and YFSETQ. V lost 4 bases and J lost 4; bases outside the gene matches: 8. CDR3 length: 15 amino acids. The CDR3: CASSSTTGRGNTIYF. In DNA, the CDR3 is TGCGCCAGCAGCAGTACGACAGGGCGAGGAAACACCATATATTTT.

A single count supports this clonotype. The chain has TRBV20-1 and TRBJ2-7; maybe TRBD2 (5 bases). This CDR3 has 14 amino acids. Looked up from germline, CDR1 is DFQATT and CDR2 is SNEGSKA (reference sequence). Trimming took off 3 bases at V and 2 bases at J, with 14 bases between the two ends. The CDR3 here is CSASDYGKTYEQYF. CDR3 in DNA: TGCAGTGCTAGCGACTACGGGAAAACCTACGAGCAGTACTTC.